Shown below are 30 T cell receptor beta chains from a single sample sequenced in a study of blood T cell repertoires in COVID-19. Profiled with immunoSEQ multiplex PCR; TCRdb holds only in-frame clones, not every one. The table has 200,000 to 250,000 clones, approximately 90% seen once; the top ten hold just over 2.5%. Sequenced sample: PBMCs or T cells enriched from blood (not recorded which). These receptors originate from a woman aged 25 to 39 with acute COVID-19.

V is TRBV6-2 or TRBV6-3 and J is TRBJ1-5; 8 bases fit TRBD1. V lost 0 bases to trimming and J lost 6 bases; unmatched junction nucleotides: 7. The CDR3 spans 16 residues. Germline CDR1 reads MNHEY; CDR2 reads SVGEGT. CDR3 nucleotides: TGTGCCAGCAGTTACTCCCCGGGGGACAGGAGTCAGCCCCAGCATTTT. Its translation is CASSYSPGDRSQPQHF.

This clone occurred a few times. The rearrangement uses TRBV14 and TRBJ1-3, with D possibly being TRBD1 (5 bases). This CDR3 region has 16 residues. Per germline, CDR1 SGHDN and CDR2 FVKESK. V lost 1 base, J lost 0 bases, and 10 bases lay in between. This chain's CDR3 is CASSQVMTVSGNTIYF. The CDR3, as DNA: TGTGCCAGCAGCCAAGTTATGACAGTCTCTGGAAACACCATATATTTT.

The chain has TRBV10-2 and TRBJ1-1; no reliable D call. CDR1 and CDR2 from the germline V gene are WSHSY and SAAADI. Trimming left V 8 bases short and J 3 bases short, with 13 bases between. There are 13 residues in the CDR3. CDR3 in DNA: TGCGCCAGCGGCAAACAGCCGGACACTGAAGCTTTCTTT. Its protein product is CASGKQPDTEAFF.

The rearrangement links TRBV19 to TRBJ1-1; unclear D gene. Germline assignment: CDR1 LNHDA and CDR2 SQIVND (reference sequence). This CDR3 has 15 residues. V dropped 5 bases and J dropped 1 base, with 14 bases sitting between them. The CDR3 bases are TGTGCCAGTAGTCTGAAGAGCAGGCCGAACACTGAAGCTTTCTTT. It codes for CASSLKSRPNTEAFF.

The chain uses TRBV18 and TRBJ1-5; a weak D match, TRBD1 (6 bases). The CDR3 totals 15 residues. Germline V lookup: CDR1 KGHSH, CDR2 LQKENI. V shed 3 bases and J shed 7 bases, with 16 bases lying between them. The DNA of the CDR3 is TGTGCCAGCTCACCCACCACAGGGCTTCGGCAGCCCCAGCATTTT. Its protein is CASSPTTGLRQPQHF. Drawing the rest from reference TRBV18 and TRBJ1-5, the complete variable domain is NAGVMQNPRHLVRRRGQEARLRCSPMKGHSHVYWYRQLPEEGLKFMVYLQKENIIDESGMPKERFSAEFPKEGPSILRIQQVVRGDSAAYFCASSPTTGLRQPQHFGDGTRLSIL.

CDR3 coding DNA: TGTGCCATCAGCGAGCACGGTCGAGCGGGGGGCCGGCAAGAGACCCAGTACTTC. This sequence encodes CAISEHGRAGGRQETQYF. The chain has TRBV10-3 and TRBJ2-5, with 9 bases lining up with TRBD2. Germline CDR1 ENHRY, CDR2 SYGVKD. V gave up 6 bases and J gave up 2 bases; unmatched junction bases: 16. The CDR3 runs 18 residues.

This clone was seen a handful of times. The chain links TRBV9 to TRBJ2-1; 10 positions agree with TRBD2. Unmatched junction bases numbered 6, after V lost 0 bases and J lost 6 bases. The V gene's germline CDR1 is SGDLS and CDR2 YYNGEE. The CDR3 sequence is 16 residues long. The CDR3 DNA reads TGTGCCAGCAGCGTAGACCCTAGCGGGGGCCTCAATGAGCAGTTCTTC. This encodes CASSVDPSGGLNEQFF.

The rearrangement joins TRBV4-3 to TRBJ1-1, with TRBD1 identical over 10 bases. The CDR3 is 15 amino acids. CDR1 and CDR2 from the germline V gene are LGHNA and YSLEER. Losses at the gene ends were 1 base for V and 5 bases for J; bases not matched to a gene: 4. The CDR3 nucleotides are TGCGCCAGCAGCCAAGGACAGGGGGCGAGGACTGAAGCTTTCTTT. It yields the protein CASSQGQGARTEAFF.

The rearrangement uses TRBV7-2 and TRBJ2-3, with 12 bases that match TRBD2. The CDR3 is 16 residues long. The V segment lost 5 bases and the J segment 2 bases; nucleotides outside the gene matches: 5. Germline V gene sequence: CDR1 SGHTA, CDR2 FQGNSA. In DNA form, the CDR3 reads TGTGCCAGCAGCCAACTAGCGGGGGGCCTCACAGATACGCAGTATTTT. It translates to CASSQLAGGLTDTQYF.

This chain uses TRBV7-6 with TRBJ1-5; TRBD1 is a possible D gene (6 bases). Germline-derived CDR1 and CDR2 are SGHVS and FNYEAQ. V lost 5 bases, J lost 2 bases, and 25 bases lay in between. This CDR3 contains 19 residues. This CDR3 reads CASSPGGGARSFGNQPQHF. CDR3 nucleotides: TGTGCCAGCAGCCCTGGTGGGGGGGCGAGGAGCTTTGGCAATCAGCCCCAGCATTTT.

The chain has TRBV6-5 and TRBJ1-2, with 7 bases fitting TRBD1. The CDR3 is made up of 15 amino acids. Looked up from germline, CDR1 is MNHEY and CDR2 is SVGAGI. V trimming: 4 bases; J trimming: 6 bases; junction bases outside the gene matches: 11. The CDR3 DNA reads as TGTGCCAGCAGTTCGACTCCGACAGGGCGCGATGGCTACACCTTC. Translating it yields CASSSTPTGRDGYTF.

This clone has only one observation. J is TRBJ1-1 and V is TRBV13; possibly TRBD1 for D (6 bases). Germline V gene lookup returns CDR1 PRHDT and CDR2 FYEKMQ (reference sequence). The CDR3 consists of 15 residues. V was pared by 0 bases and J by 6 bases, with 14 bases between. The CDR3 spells CASSLGGARGAEAFF. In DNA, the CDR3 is TGTGCCAGCAGCTTAGGCGGGGCCAGGGGCGCTGAAGCTTTCTTT. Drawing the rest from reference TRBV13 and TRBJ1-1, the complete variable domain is AAGVIQSPRHLIKEKRETATLKCYPIPRHDTVYWYQQGPGQDPQFLISFYEKMQSDKGSIPDRFSAQQFSDYHSELNMSSLELGDSALYFCASSLGGARGAEAFFGQGTRLTVV.

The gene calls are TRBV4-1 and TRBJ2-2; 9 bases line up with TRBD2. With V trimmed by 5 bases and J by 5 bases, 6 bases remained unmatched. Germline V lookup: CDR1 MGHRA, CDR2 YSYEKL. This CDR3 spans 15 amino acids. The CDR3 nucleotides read TGCGCCAGCAGCTACGGAGCGGGGGGTACCGGGGAGCTGTTTTTT. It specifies CASSYGAGGTGELFF.

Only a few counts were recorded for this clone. Here the CDR3 DNA reads TGTGCCAGCAGCCAAGGGGCAGGGGAGGGAGGCTACACCTTC. Its translation: CASSQGAGEGGYTF. The V gene is TRBV3-1 (or the pseudogene TRBV3-2), the J gene TRBJ1-2; the D gene is possibly TRBD1 (6 bases). The V gene's germline CDR1 is LGHDT and CDR2 YNNKEL (reference sequence). This CDR3 is built from 14 residues. V lost 1 base and J 8 bases, leaving 14 bases between the germline ends.

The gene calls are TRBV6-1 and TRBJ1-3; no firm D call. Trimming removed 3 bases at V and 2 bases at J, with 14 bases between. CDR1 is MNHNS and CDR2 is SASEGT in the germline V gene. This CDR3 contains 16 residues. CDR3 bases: TGTGCCAGCAGTGAGGTCCGGAGATCAACTGGAAACACCATATATTTT. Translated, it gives CASSEVRRSTGNTIYF.

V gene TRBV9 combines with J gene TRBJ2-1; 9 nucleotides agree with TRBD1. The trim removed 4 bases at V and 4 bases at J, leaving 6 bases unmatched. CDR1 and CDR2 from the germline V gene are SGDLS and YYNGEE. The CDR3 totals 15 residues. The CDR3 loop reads CASSPKGQGYNEQFF. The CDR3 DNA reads TGTGCCAGCAGCCCCAAGGGACAGGGTTACAATGAGCAGTTCTTC.

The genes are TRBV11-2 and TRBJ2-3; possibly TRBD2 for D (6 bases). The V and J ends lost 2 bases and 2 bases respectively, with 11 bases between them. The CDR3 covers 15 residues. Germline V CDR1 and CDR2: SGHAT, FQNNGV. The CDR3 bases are TGTGCCAGCAGCTTATATAGACTAGACACAGATACGCAGTATTTT. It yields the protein CASSLYRLDTDTQYF.

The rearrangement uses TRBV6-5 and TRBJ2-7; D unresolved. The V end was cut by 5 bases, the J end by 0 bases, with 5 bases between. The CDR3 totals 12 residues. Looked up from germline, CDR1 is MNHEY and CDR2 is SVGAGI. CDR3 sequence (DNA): TGTGCCAGCAGTCTAGTCTCCTACGAGCAGTACTTC. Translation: CASSLVSYEQYF.

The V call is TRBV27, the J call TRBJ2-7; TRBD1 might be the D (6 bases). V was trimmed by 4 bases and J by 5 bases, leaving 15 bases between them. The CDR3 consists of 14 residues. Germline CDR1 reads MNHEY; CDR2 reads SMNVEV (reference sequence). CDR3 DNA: TGTGCCAGCAGTTACGGGTCAGGGGTGGACGAGCAGTACTTC. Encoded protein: CASSYGSGVDEQYF.

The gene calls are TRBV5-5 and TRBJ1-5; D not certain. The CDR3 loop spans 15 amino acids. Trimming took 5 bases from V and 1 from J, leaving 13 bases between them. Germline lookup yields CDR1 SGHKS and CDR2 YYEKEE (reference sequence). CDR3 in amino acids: CASRLSVLSNQPQHF. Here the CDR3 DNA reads TGTGCCAGCAGACTTTCCGTTTTGAGCAATCAGCCCCAGCATTTT.

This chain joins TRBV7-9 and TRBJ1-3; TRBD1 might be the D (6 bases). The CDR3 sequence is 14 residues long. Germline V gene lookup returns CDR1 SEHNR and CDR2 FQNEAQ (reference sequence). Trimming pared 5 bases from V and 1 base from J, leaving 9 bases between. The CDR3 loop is CASSKTGSGNTIYF. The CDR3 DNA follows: TGTGCCAGCAGCAAAACAGGGTCTGGAAACACCATATATTTT.

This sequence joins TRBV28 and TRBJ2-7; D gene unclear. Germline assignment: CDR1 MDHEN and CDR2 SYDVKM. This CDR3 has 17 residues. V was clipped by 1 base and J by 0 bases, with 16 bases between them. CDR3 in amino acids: CASSLSPWVGSSYEQYF. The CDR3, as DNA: TGTGCCAGCAGTTTATCCCCGTGGGTGGGCAGCTCCTACGAGCAGTACTTC.

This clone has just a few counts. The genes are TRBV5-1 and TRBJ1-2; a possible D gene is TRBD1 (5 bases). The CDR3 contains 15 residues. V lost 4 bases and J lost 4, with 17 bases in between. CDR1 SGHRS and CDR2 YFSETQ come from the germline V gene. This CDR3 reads CASSPLLGTSYGYTF. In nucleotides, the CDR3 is TGCGCCAGCAGCCCGCTTCTTGGGACTTCCTATGGCTACACCTTC.

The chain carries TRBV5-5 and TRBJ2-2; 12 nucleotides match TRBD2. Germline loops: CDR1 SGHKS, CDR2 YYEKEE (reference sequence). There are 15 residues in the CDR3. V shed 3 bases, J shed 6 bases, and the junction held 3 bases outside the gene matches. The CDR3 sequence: CASSSSGGVPGELFF. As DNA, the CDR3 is TGTGCCAGCAGCTCTAGCGGGGGGGTACCCGGGGAGCTGTTTTTT.

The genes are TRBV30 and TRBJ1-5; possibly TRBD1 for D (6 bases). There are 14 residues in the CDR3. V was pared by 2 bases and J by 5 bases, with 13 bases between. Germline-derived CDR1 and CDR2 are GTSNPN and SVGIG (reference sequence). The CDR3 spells CAWSTGQSYQPQHF. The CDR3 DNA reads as TGTGCCTGGAGTACTGGACAGAGCTATCAGCCCCAGCATTTT.

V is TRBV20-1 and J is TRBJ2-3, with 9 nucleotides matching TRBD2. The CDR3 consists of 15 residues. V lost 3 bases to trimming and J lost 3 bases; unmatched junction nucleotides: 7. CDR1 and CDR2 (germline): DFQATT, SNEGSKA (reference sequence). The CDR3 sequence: CSASGLAGATDTQYF. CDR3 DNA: TGCAGTGCTAGTGGTTTAGCGGGGGCTACAGATACGCAGTATTTT.

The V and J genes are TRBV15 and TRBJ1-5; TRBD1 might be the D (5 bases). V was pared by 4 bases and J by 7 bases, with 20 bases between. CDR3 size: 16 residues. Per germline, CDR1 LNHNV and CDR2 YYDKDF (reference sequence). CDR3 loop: CATSIDPGGRGQPQHF. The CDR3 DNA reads TGTGCCACCAGCATCGACCCCGGGGGTCGGGGACAGCCCCAGCATTTT. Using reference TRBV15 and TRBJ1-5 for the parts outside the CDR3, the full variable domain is DAMVIQNPRYQVTQFGKPVTLSCSQTLNHNVMYWYQQKSSQAPKLLFHYYDKDFNNEADTPDNFQSRRPNTSFCFLDIRSPGLGDTAMYLCATSIDPGGRGQPQHFGDGTRLSIL.

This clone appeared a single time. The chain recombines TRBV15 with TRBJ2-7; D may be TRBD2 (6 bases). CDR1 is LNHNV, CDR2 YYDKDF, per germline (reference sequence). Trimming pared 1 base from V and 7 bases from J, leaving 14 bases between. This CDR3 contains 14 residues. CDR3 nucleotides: TGTGCCACCAGCAGAGCCGGGACTTATTTTGAGCAGTACTTC. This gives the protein CATSRAGTYFEQYF.

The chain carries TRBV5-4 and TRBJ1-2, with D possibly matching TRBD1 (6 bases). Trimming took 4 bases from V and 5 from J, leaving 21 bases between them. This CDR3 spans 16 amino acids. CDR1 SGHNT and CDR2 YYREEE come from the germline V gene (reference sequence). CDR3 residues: CASSPTWGRSGYGYTF. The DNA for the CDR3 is TGTGCCAGCAGCCCTACGTGGGGGCGGAGTGGTTATGGCTACACCTTC. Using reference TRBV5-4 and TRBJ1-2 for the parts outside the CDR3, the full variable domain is ETGVTQSPTHLIKTRGQQVTLRCSSQSGHNTVSWYQQALGQGPQFIFQYYREEENGRGNFPPRFSGLQFPNYSSELNVNALELDDSALYLCASSPTWGRSGYGYTFGSGTRLTVV.

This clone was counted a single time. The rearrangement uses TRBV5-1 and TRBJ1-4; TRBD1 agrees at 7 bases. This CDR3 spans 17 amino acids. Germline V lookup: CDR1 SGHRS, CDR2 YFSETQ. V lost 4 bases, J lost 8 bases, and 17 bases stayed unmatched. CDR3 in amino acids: CASSQDDNRGGIEKLFF. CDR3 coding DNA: TGCGCCAGCAGCCAAGACGACAACAGGGGAGGTATCGAAAAACTGTTTTTT.